The T cell receptor (beta chain) under discussion was sequenced for a study of EBV T-cell therapy then PD-1 blockade in nasopharyngeal carcinoma. A note on this clone: Its matching antigen is unknown. Germline and junction disagree at one end, which may indicate a read error.

The V gene's germline CDR1 is SNHLY and CDR2 FYNNEI. This CDR3 is 12 amino acids long. The data were produced by immunoSEQ multiplex PCR, yet TCRdb's version contains in-frame clones alone and is incomplete. Of about 17,000 clones listed, around 80% are singletons. Treatment reported: AdE1-LMPpoly-expanded autologous EBV-specific T-cell therapy followed by anti-PD-1 nivolumab. V gene TRBV2 combines with J gene TRBJ2-3; D not resolved. Material: CD8+ T cells from blood, obtained at day 0 from a patient whose treatment included autologous EBV-specific T cells and nivolumab. The TCR sequence derives from a man aged 35-49 years with nasopharyngeal carcinoma. The CDR3 bases are TGTGCCAGCACCGCCGGTCGACTTCTAACTCTTTTT. Translated, it gives CASTAGRLLTLF.